This T cell receptor beta chain is drawn from a study of T cell responses to AZD1222 COVID-19 vaccine. Study-wide points: Sampled repertoires all dated from after the peak T cell response. Only six AZD1222 recipients tested seropositive at baseline. Unmutated variant regions are reportedly the target of nearly half of TCRs that are spike-specific. Donor demographics were predominantly white British with a female majority; clonal diversity may be underestimated.

The method was immunoSEQ multiplex PCR; TCRdb's version includes in-frame clones alone and lacks a portion of them. In the table there are about 110,000 clones, approximately 90% of which are singletons. CDR3 length: 16 residues. Germline-derived CDR1 and CDR2 are SGHRS and YFSETQ. After removal of 2 bases from V and 6 bases from J, the junction contained 11 bases not matched to a gene. Remarks on this clone: Its specificity is unknown.

Source: peripheral blood, taken on day 0 of MenACWY control vaccination. V and J are TRBV5-1 and TRBJ2-7, with 10 bases fitting TRBD1. The TCR comes from an adult in good health. The CDR3 bases are TGCGCCAGCAGCTTTTACTCCGGGACAGGGGTGGTCGAGCAGTACTTC. This translates into CASSFYSGTGVVEQYF.